This T cell receptor beta chain emerged from a study of cytomegalovirus exposure and HLA in healthy donors. At the level of the study: Across a few hundred genotyped donors, 65% to 90% landed in the Caucasian-associated ancestry cluster.

Details on this clone: Its antigen is unidentified.

PCR involved 60 Vbeta and 13 Jbeta primers. Libraries were prepared by immunoSEQ multiplex PCR; TCRdb keeps only in-frame clonotypes and omits some of them. The sample consists of about 86,000 clones, almost 80% of them appearing once. Points from the study as a whole: A later analysis appeared to link common viral pathogens to several of the most significant clusters.

This CDR3 is built from 14 residues. V was clipped by 0 bases and J by 1 base, with 7 bases between them. Germline V gene sequence: CDR1 SGHTA, CDR2 FQGNSA. Sample: PBMCs. This TCR was recovered from a female donor in good health and CMV-seronegative. The chain couples TRBV7-2 to TRBJ2-7; D gene uncertain. In nucleotides, the CDR3 is TGTGCCAGCAGCTTAGCGGCCATTTCCTACGAGCAGTACTTC. This codes for CASSLAAISYEQYF.